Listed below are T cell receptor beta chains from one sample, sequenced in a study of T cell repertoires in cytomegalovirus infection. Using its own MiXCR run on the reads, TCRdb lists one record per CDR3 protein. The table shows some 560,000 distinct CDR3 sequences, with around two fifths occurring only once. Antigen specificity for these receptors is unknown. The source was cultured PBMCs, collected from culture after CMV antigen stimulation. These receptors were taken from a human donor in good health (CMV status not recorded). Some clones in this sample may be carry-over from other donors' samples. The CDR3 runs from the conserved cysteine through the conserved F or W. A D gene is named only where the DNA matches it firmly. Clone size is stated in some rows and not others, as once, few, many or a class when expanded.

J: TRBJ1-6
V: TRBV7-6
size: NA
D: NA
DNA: TGTGCCAGCAGCCCTAGGGCCGGTCTCCAGTCCCAAAATTCACCCCTCCACTTT
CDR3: CASSPRAGLQSQNSPLHF

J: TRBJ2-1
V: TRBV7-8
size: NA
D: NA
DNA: TGTGCCAGCAGCTTGGGGGGAGGGGGCCCCAGCTCCTACAATGAGCAGTTCTTC
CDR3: CASSLGGGGPSSYNEQFF

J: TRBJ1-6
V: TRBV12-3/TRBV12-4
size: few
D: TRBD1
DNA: TGTGCCAGCAGGGGACAGGAGGGTTCACCCCTCCACTTT
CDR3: CASRGQEGSPLHF

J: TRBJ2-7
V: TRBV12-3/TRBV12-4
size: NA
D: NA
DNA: TGTGCCAGCAGTTTCCGGCAGCCTCCCTACGAGCAGTACTTC
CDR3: CASSFRQPPYEQYF

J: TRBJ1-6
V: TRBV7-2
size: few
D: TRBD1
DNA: TGTGCCAGCAGCTCCCCGGGACAGGGTTTTTCCCTCCACTTT
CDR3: CASSSPGQGFSLHF

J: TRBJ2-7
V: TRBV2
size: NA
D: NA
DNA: TGTGCCAGCAGCGGCACTTCGGGATTCACCTACGAGCAGTACTTC
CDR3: CASSGTSGFTYEQYF

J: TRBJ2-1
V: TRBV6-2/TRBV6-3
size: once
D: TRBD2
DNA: TGTGCCAGCAGCGGACTAGCGGGACTGTTAGGTGAGCAGTTCTTC
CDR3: CASSGLAGLLGEQFF

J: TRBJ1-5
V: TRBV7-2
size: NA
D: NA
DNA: TGTGCCAGCAGCTTAGTTAGGACAGTACTCAGCAATCAGCCCCAGCATTTT
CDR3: CASSLVRTVLSNQPQHF

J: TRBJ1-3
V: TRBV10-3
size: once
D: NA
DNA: TGTGCCACCTTCCCGGGCGGGGGCAAAGGAAACACCATATATTTT
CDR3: CATFPGGGKGNTIYF

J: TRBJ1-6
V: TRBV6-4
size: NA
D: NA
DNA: TGTGCCAGCAGTGAAGGGCCAGATTCACCCCTCCACTTT
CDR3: CASSEGPDSPLHF

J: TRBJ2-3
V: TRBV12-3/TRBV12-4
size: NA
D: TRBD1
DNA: TGTGCCAGCAGTTTTGGACAGGCTAATACGCAGTATTTT
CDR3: CASSFGQANTQYF

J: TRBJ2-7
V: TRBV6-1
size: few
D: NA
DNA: TGTGCCACATTAATAGGGTACGAGCAGTACTTC
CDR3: CATLIGYEQYF

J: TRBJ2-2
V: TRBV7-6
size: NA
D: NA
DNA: TGTGCCAGCAGCTTAAGGTGGAAGAGACCGCGAGGAAACACCGGGGAGCTGTTTTTT
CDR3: CASSLRWKRPRGNTGELFF

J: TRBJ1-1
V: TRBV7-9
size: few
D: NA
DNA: TGTGCCAGCAGCTCCACCCTTGTGGTTATGAACACTGAAGCTTTCTTT
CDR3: CASSSTLVVMNTEAFF

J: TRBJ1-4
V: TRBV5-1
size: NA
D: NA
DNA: TGCGCCAGCAGCTCCGAGGACACTAATGAAAAACTGTTTTTT
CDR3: CASSSEDTNEKLFF

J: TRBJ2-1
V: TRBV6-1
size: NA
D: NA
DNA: TGTGCCAGCAGTTACATCTGGGAGCAGTTCTTC
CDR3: CASSYIWEQFF

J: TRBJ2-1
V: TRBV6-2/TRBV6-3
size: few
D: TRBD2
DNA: TGTGCCAGCAGTTACATAACTAGCGGGAGTTTCCAGTTACATGAGCAGTTCTTC
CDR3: CASSYITSGSFQLHEQFF

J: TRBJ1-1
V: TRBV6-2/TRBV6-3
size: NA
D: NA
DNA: TGTGCCAGCAATCCCTCAGGGAAATCCGAACGGGCTTTCTTT
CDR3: CASNPSGKSERAFF

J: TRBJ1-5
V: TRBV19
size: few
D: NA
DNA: TGTGCCAGTAGTATTGAACGGGATCAGCCCCAGCATTTT
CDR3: CASSIERDQPQHF

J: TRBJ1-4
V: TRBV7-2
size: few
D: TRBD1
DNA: TGTGCCAGCAGTTTATCCGGGACAGGTTATGAAAAACTGTTTTTT
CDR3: CASSLSGTGYEKLFF

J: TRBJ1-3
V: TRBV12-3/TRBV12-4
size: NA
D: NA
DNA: TGTGCCAGCAGTTTAACGGAAAACACCATATATTTT
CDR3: CASSLTENTIYF

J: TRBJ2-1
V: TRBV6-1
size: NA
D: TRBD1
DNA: TGTGCCAGCAGGACGGGACAGGGGCTAAGTGAGCAGTTCTTC
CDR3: CASRTGQGLSEQFF

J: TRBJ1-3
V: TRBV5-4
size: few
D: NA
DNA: TGTGCCAGCAGCTGGGGAAACACCATATATTTT
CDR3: CASSWGNTIYF

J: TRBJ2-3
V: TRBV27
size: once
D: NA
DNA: TGTGCCAGCAGTCCCCCGTTGACCCCTACGCAGTATTTT
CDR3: CASSPPLTPTQYF

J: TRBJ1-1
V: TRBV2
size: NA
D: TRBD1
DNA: TGTGCCAGCAGAAGACAGGGGTGGGACACTGAAGCTTTCTTT
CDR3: CASRRQGWDTEAFF

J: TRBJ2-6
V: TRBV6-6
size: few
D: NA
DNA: TGTGCCTGCTATATGACAGGTAGTGCCAACGTCCTGACTTTC
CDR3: CACYMTGSANVLTF

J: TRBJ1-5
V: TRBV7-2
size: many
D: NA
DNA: TGTGCCAGCAGCTTAGATCCAGACTATCAGCCCCAGCATTTT
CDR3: CASSLDPDYQPQHF

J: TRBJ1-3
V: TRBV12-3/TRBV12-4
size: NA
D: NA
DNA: TGTGCCAGCAGTTTCCGGGAAGAGCCTGGAAACACCATATATTTT
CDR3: CASSFREEPGNTIYF

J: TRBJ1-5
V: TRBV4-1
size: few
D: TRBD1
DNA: TGCGCCAGCAGCCAAGATAGACAGGGCGGCAGCAATCAGCCCCAGCATTTT
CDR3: CASSQDRQGGSNQPQHF

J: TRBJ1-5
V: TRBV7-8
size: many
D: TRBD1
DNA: TGTGCCAGCAGCAGCGAAACAGGGGGGGGGAAGCCCCAGCATTTT
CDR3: CASSSETGGGKPQHF

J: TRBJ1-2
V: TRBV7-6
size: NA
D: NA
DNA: TGTGCCAGTCGGGTGGAACCCTATGGCTACACCTTC
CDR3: CASRVEPYGYTF

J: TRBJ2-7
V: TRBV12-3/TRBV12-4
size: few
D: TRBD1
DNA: TGTGCCAGCAGCTTCCACCGGGACAGGGGAGGCGAGCAGTACTTC
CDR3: CASSFHRDRGGEQYF

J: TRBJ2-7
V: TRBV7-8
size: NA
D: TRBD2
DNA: TGTGCCAGCAGCTTAGTCGCTGGGCGGGCGGGGGGAAGCTCCTACGAGCAGTACTTC
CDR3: CASSLVAGRAGGSSYEQYF

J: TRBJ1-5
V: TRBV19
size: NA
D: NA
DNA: TGTGCCAGTAGTATCTTGGGACAATTACGAAATCAGCCCCAGCATTTT
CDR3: CASSILGQLRNQPQHF